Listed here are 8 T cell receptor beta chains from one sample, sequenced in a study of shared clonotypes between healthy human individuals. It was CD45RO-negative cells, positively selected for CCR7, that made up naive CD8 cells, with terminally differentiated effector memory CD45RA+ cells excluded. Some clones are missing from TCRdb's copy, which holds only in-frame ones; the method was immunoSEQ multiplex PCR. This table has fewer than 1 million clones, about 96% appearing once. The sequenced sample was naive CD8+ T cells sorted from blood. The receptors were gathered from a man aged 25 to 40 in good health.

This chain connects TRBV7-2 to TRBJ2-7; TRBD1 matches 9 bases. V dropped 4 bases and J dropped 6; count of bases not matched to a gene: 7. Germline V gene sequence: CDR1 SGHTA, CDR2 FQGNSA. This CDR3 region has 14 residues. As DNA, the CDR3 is TGTGCCAGCAGCTGGCCGGGACAGGGACCCGAGCAGTACTTC. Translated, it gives CASSWPGQGPEQYF.

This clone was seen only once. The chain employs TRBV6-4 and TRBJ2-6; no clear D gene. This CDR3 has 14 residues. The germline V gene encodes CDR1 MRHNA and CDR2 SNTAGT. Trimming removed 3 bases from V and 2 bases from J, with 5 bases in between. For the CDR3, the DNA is TGTGCCAGCAGTGAAGTGGCTGGGGCCAACGTCCTGACTTTC. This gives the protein CASSEVAGANVLTF.

The CDR3 bases are TGTGCCAGCAGCCCGTGGGCCTACAATGAGCAGTTCTTC. Translated, it gives CASSPWAYNEQFF. This chain uses TRBV7-9 with TRBJ2-1; D not resolved. From germline, CDR1 is SEHNR and CDR2 FQNEAQ (reference sequence). The CDR3 covers 13 residues. Trimming took 5 bases from V and 2 from J, leaving 7 bases between them.

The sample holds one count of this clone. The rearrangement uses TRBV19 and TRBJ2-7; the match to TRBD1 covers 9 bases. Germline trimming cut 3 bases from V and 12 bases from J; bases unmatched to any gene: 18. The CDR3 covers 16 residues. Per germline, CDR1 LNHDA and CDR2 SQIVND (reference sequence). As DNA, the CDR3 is TGTGCCAGTAGTATTTCGGGGACAGGGAGTGCTAGCGAGATGTACTTC. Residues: CASSISGTGSASEMYF.

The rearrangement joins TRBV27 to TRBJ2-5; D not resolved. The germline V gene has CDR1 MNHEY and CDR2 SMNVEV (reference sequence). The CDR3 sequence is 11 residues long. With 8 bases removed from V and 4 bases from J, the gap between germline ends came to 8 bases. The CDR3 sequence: CASHSGETQYF. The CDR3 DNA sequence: TGTGCCAGCCACTCTGGAGAGACCCAGTACTTC.

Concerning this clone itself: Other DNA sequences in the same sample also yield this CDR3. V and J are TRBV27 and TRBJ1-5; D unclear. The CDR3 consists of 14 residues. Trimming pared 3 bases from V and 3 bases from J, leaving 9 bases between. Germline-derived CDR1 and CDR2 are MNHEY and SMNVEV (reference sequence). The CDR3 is CASSLLGINQPQHF. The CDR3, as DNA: TGTGCCAGCAGTTTGTTGGGGATCAATCAGCCCCAGCATTTT.

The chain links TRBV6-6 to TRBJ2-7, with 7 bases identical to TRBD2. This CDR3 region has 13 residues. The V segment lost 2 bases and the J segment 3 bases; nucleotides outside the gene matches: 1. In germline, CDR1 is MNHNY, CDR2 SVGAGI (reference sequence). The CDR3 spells CASSYLADYEQYF. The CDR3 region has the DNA TGTGCCAGCAGTTACCTAGCGGACTACGAGCAGTACTTC.

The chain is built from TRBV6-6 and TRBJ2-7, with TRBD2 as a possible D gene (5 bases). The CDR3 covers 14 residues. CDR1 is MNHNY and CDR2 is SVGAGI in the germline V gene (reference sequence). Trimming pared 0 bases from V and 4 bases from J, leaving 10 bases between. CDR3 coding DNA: TGTGCCAGCAGTTACTCGGAGGAAGTTTACGAGCAGTACTTC. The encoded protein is CASSYSEEVYEQYF.